The T cell receptor (beta chain) described here comes from a study of technical replicates of blood from a handful of donors. Only in-frame clones appear in the TCRdb table, and some are missing; sequencing was by immunoSEQ multiplex PCR. The sample carries roughly 90,000 clones, around 96% recorded once. Germline V gene lookup returns CDR1 SNHLY and CDR2 FYNNEI. V gave up 5 bases and J gave up 2 bases; unmatched junction bases: 5. The length of the CDR3 is 15 residues. The receptor was isolated from a human donor in good health. The chain combines TRBV2 with TRBJ1-3, with 8 nucleotides matching TRBD1. The sequenced sample consisted of T cells isolated from PBMCs. The CDR3 region is CASSRLQGAGNTIYF. CDR3 sequence (DNA): TGTGCCAGCAGTCGGTTACAGGGGGCTGGAAACACCATATATTTT. Full variable domain (missing parts from reference TRBV2 and TRBJ1-3): EPEVTQTPSHQVTQMGQEVILRCVPISNHLYFYWYRQILGQKVEFLVSFYNNEISEKSEIFDDQFSVERPDGSNFTLKIRSTKLEDSAMYFCASSRLQGAGNTIYFGEGSWLTVV.